The sequence of this T cell receptor beta chain was determined in a study of T cell repertoires in cytomegalovirus infection. TCRdb processed the reads anew with MiXCR; each CDR3 protein has one entry. This table holds about 320,000 distinct CDR3 sequences, 9% to 9.5% found once. The table lists this clonotype with a few counts. Losses at the gene ends were 6 bases for V and 1 base for J; bases not matched to a gene: 2. CDR3 length equals 14 residues. The sample taken for sequencing was PBMCs. This receptor was obtained from a human donor in good health (CMV status not recorded). Some clones in this sample may be carry-over from other donors' samples. This chain uses TRBV12-3 or TRBV12-4 with TRBJ2-4; TRBD1 aligns across 8 bases. The CDR3 DNA reads TGTGCCAGCAGCTGGACAGGGGCCAAAAACATTCAGTACTTC. It specifies CASSWTGAKNIQYF.